Included here is one T cell receptor beta chain sequence, with context. Its antigen is undetermined. The data originate from a study of CD8+ T cells in alopecia areata. Study observations and caveats: Because of a solitary nonresponder, the connection of baseline CD8+ expansion to response stays uncertain. Patients displayed less clarity in TCR sharing than mice, a finding possibly related to HLA.

Sample treatment: oral pan-JAK inhibitor, 5-10 mg twice daily. Researchers took lesional scalp punch biopsies and peripheral blood from people who were alopecia areata patients. After isolation, RNA underwent reverse transcription to generate cDNA as the sequencing template. Produced via immunoSEQ multiplex PCR; TCRdb's table is partial and in-frame only. The sample holds some 4,000 clones; 63% are singletons and the top ten take 9.5% to 12%. CDR3 length: 15 amino acids. Germline values: CDR1 MNHEY, CDR2 SVGAGI. Trimming took off 0 bases at V and 4 bases at J, with 12 bases between the two ends. The clonotype was recovered from a human donor with alopecia areata. The sequencing here drew on skin, taken at week 4, from a patient treated with tofacitinib. The chain is built from TRBV6-5 and TRBJ1-1, with D possibly TRBD1 on 6 matching bases. This CDR3 reads CASSYSRGASTEAFF. As DNA, the CDR3 is TGTGCCAGCAGTTACTCTCGGGGGGCAAGCACTGAAGCTTTCTTT.